Each of the 31 T cell receptor beta chains below was sequenced from the same sample in a study of blood T cell repertoires in COVID-19. The data were produced by immunoSEQ multiplex PCR, yet TCRdb's version contains in-frame clones alone and is incomplete. The table lists around 130,000 clones, roughly 90% of them singletons. Sequenced material: PBMCs or T cells enriched from blood (not recorded which). The origin of the receptors is a woman between 45 and 60 years old who had recovered from COVID-19.

The chain joins TRBV2 to TRBJ2-7; perhaps TRBD1 as D (6 bases). Germline V gene data show CDR1 as SNHLY and CDR2 as FYNNEI. Trimming removed 2 bases at V and 5 bases at J, with 13 bases between. This CDR3 spans 14 amino acids. The CDR3 DNA follows: TGTGCCAGCAGTGAATACAGGGCAGGGAACGAGCAGTACTTC. Protein: CASSEYRAGNEQYF.

The chain combines TRBV5-8 with TRBJ1-1, with 10 bases fitting TRBD1. The CDR3 is made up of 15 amino acids. V shed 4 bases, J shed 10 bases, and the junction held 13 bases outside the gene matches. Germline CDR1 reads SGHTS; CDR2 reads YDEGEE. CDR3 residues: CASSAPTGGAWAAFF. The CDR3 DNA reads TGTGCCAGCAGCGCTCCGACAGGGGGCGCCTGGGCAGCTTTCTTT.

This clone was counted between two and nine times. J is TRBJ1-2 and V is TRBV19; 8 bases are shared with TRBD1. Germline CDR1 LNHDA, CDR2 SQIVND (reference sequence). The V segment lost 5 bases and the J segment 8 bases; nucleotides outside the gene matches: 7. The CDR3 loop spans 13 amino acids. The CDR3 region has the DNA TGTGCCAGTAGTGGCCAGGGGGCGGGAGGCTACACCTTC. Translated: CASSGQGAGGYTF.

This rearrangement joins TRBV10-2 to TRBJ1-1; a possible D gene is TRBD1 (5 bases). CDR3 size: 15 residues. Trimming left V 5 bases short and J 0 bases short, with 13 bases between. CDR1 and CDR2 (germline): WSHSY, SAAADI. The CDR3 is CASSILTAMNTEAFF. Here the CDR3 DNA reads TGCGCCAGCAGTATCTTGACAGCTATGAACACTGAAGCTTTCTTT.

This sequence joins TRBV30 and TRBJ1-5; tentative D call: TRBD1 (5 bases). The CDR3 loop spans 13 amino acids. Deletions cut 1 base from V and 6 bases from J, with 10 bases between. Germline V CDR1 and CDR2: GTSNPN, SVGIG (reference sequence). In DNA form, the CDR3 reads TGTGCCTGGAGTGCTGGGGGGAGTCAGCCCCAGCATTTT. Translated: CAWSAGGSQPQHF.

V gene TRBV11-2 combines with J gene TRBJ1-3; D remains unclear. Germline V gene data show CDR1 as SGHAT and CDR2 as FQNNGV. Trimming cost V 3 bases and J 0 bases, with 15 bases left between them. The CDR3 extends over 17 amino acids. The CDR3 here is CASSFRGDAASGNTIYF. CDR3 in DNA: TGTGCCAGCAGCTTTCGCGGAGACGCGGCCTCTGGAAACACCATATATTTT.

The chain combines TRBV19 with TRBJ2-7; 10 nucleotides match TRBD1. The CDR3 has 16 amino acids. Germline V lookup: CDR1 LNHDA, CDR2 SQIVND (reference sequence). J lost 0 bases, V lost 5 bases, and 7 bases had no gene match. DNA for the CDR3: TGTGCCAGTAGTGCCGGACAGGGGGTTAGCTCCTACGAGCAGTACTTC. Protein sequence: CASSAGQGVSSYEQYF.

This rearrangement joins TRBV6-5 to TRBJ1-2, with TRBD1 identical over 9 bases. The CDR3 length is 15 residues. The J segment lost 6 bases and the V segment lost 4 bases, leaving 9 bases of the junction unmatched. CDR1 and CDR2 from the germline V gene are MNHEY and SVGAGI. Here the CDR3 DNA reads TGTGCCAGCAGTTCGTACAGGGGGCAGAGGGATGGCTACACCTTC. This sequence encodes CASSSYRGQRDGYTF.

V and J are TRBV2 and TRBJ1-3; no definite D call. The germline V and J ends were trimmed by 7 bases and 1 base, with 11 bases remaining between them. The CDR3 covers 14 residues. The germline V gene encodes CDR1 SNHLY and CDR2 FYNNEI. Here the CDR3 reads CASNTEVSGNTIYF. Written as DNA, the CDR3 is TGTGCCAGCAACACGGAGGTATCTGGAAACACCATATATTTT.

The V and J genes are TRBV18 and TRBJ2-7; 7 nucleotides align to TRBD1. Germline V gene data show CDR1 as KGHSH and CDR2 as LQKENI. This CDR3 is 13 amino acids long. Unmatched junction bases numbered 6, after V lost 3 bases and J lost 7 bases. The CDR3 is CASSPDRVGEQYF. CDR3 bases: TGTGCCAGCTCACCCGACAGGGTTGGGGAGCAGTACTTC.

The CDR3 DNA reads TGTGCCAGCAGCCTGGGCAGGGGATCTTCTGGGGCCAACGTCCTGACTTTC. Translated: CASSLGRGSSGANVLTF. V is TRBV3-1 (or the pseudogene TRBV3-2) and J is TRBJ2-6, with a possible D match to TRBD1 (6 bases). CDR1 LGHDT and CDR2 YNNKEL come from the germline V gene (reference sequence). Trimming pared 4 bases from V and 1 base from J, leaving 14 bases between. The CDR3 is 17 amino acids.

V and J are TRBV5-4 and TRBJ2-7, with 9 positions matching TRBD1. This CDR3 is built from 15 residues. Germline CDR1 is SGHNT and CDR2 is YYREEE (reference sequence). The junction had 9 bases not matched to a gene; V was cut back by 4 bases and J by 4 bases. The CDR3 spells CASSKPGQGNYEQYF. The CDR3 coding sequence is TGTGCCAGCAGCAAACCGGGACAGGGAAATTACGAGCAGTACTTC. Filled out from reference TRBV5-4 and TRBJ2-7, the complete variable domain reads ETGVTQSPTHLIKTRGQQVTLRCSSQSGHNTVSWYQQALGQGPQFIFQYYREEENGRGNFPPRFSGLQFPNYSSELNVNALELDDSALYLCASSKPGQGNYEQYFGPGTRLTVT.

This chain connects TRBV6-5 to TRBJ2-1; D is possibly TRBD2 (6 bases). Germline assignment: CDR1 MNHEY and CDR2 SVGAGI. CDR3 length: 13 residues. Trimming pared 5 bases from V and 10 bases from J, leaving 15 bases between. The CDR3 DNA is TGTGCCAGCAGTCGCTCGGGACTTCGAGAGCAGTTCTTC. Encoded protein: CASSRSGLREQFF.

This clone was seen once. This chain uses TRBV11-3 with TRBJ2-7; 11 bases are shared with TRBD2. The germline gives CDR1 SGHNT, CDR2 YENEEA. The junction had 15 bases not matched to a gene; V was cut back by 4 bases and J by 7 bases. The CDR3 is 17 amino acids. CDR3 nucleotides: TGTGCCAGCAGCTCTAATCGCGGGACTAGCGGTATCTGGGAGCAGTACTTC. Amino acids: CASSSNRGTSGIWEQYF.

The CDR3 DNA follows: TGTGCCAGCAGCTTAGCGGGAGTTTGGTACCAAGAGACCCAGTACTTC. This encodes CASSLAGVWYQETQYF. The chain joins TRBV5-4 to TRBJ2-5, with 8 bases identical to TRBD2. V lost 2 bases to trimming and J lost 0 bases; unmatched junction nucleotides: 6. Germline CDR1 reads SGHNT; CDR2 reads YYREEE (reference sequence). The CDR3 is made up of 16 amino acids.

V is TRBV7-9 and J is TRBJ2-3, with D uncertain. The CDR3 has 12 residues. V was shortened by 8 bases and J by 6 bases, with 12 bases between the two germline ends. Looked up from germline, CDR1 is SEHNR and CDR2 is FQNEAQ (reference sequence). CDR3 DNA sequence: TGTGCCAGCGAACTAATGTGGGATACGCAGTATTTT. This codes for CASELMWDTQYF.

CDR3 in DNA: TGTGCCAGCAATGACTTGACGGTCAATGAGCAGTTCTTC. It yields the protein CASNDLTVNEQFF. V usage is TRBV12-3 or TRBV12-4 and J usage is TRBJ2-1; D gene ambiguous. The V end was cut by 7 bases, the J end by 6 bases, with 13 bases between. There are 13 residues in the CDR3.

The chain recombines TRBV11-2 with TRBJ1-1; D possibly corresponds to TRBD1 (6 bases). V dropped 3 bases and J dropped 5 bases, with 13 bases sitting between them. The CDR3 sequence is 14 residues long. Germline V gene lookup returns CDR1 SGHAT and CDR2 FQNNGV. CDR3 region: CASSFRDKGTEAFF. The CDR3 nucleotides are TGTGCCAGCAGCTTCAGGGACAAGGGGACTGAAGCTTTCTTT. The full variable domain, with the rest looked up from reference TRBV11-2 and TRBJ1-1, is EAGVAQSPRYKIIEKRQSVAFWCNPISGHATLYWYQQILGQGPKLLIQFQNNGVVDDSQLPKDRFSAERLKGVDSTLKIQPAKLEDSAVYLCASSFRDKGTEAFFGQGTRLTVV.

This chain links TRBV2 with TRBJ1-5, with 8 bases matching TRBD1. CDR3 length: 17 residues. The J segment lost 8 bases and the V segment lost 0 bases, leaving 12 bases of the junction unmatched. Germline CDR1 is SNHLY and CDR2 is FYNNEI. The CDR3 region is CASSEAWVRGLGKPQHF. DNA for the CDR3: TGTGCCAGCAGTGAAGCGTGGGTCAGGGGGCTGGGGAAGCCCCAGCATTTT.

V gene TRBV7-8 combines with J gene TRBJ1-5, with D hard to call. Trimming removed 1 base at V and 1 base at J, with 8 bases between. Germline CDR1 and CDR2: SGHVS and FQNEAQ. The CDR3 consists of 15 residues. The CDR3 nucleotides read TGTGCCAGCAGCTTAGGCAGGTCAAGCAATCAGCCCCAGCATTTT. Translated, it gives CASSLGRSSNQPQHF.

The chain couples TRBV2 to TRBJ2-7; D is unclear. Germline V CDR1 and CDR2: SNHLY, FYNNEI. The CDR3 runs 14 residues. The V end was cut by 7 bases, the J end by 1 base, with 14 bases between. Written as DNA, the CDR3 is TGTGCCAGCACCCCCCGACAAGGTTCCTACGAGCAGTACTTC. This codes for CASTPRQGSYEQYF.

CDR3 sequence: CASSQGWEEKLFF. The DNA of the CDR3 is TGTGCCAGCAGCCAGGGGTGGGAGGAAAAACTGTTTTTT. This sequence joins TRBV3-1 (or the pseudogene TRBV3-2) and TRBJ1-4, with D unclear. Trimming shortened V by 3 bases and J by 8 bases, and 10 bases separated the two germline ends. Germline assignment: CDR1 LGHDT and CDR2 YNNKEL (reference sequence). This CDR3 has 13 residues.

The chain links TRBV27 to TRBJ1-2, with 10 positions matching TRBD1. V lost 4 bases and J lost 2; bases outside the gene matches: 4. Germline CDR1 is MNHEY and CDR2 is SMNVEV (reference sequence). There are 15 residues in the CDR3. The chain's CDR3 is CASSSTGGGNYGYTF. The CDR3 nucleotides are TGTGCCAGCAGTTCGACAGGGGGCGGGAACTATGGCTACACCTTC.

This rearrangement joins TRBV15 to TRBJ1-3; D is unresolved. From germline, CDR1 is LNHNV and CDR2 YYDKDF (reference sequence). V was pared by 1 base and J by 0 bases, with 7 bases between. The CDR3 has 15 residues. The CDR3 sequence: CATSRGGVSGNTIYF. CDR3 nucleotide sequence: TGTGCCACCAGCAGAGGAGGTGTCTCTGGAAACACCATATATTTT.

The rearrangement joins TRBV10-3 to TRBJ2-7, with D perhaps matching TRBD1 (5 bases). CDR1 and CDR2 from the germline V gene are ENHRY and SYGVKD. This CDR3 has 14 amino acids. V was pared by 3 bases and J by 3 bases, with 12 bases between. The CDR3 sequence: CAISDPIDSYEQYF. The DNA of the CDR3 is TGTGCCATCAGTGACCCGATCGACAGCTACGAGCAGTACTTC.

The rearrangement links TRBV4-1 to TRBJ1-2; no clear D. Trimming took off 0 bases at V and 4 bases at J, with 15 bases between the two ends. CDR3 size: 16 residues. Germline V gene data show CDR1 as MGHRA and CDR2 as YSYEKL. The CDR3 DNA is TGCGCCAGCAGCCAAGATAGCTGGGTGGGAGTCTATGGCTACACCTTC. Residues: CASSQDSWVGVYGYTF.

This clone showed up just a few times. The sample contains more than one DNA sequence encoding this CDR3. The chain joins TRBV5-1 to TRBJ1-4; 7 bases are a match to TRBD1. The CDR3 runs to 15 residues. Trimming removed 2 bases from V and 2 bases from J; junction bases left unmatched: 3. In germline, CDR1 is SGHRS, CDR2 YFSETQ. This chain's CDR3 is CASSLAGGTNEKLFF. The CDR3 region has the DNA TGCGCCAGCAGCTTAGCAGGGGGGACTAATGAAAAACTGTTTTTT.

This clone was seen just once. CDR3 sequence (DNA): TGTGCCAGCAACCCGAGCGGGGGGGCGTACAATGAGCAGTTCTTC. Translation gives CASNPSGGAYNEQFF. The V gene is TRBV27, the J gene TRBJ2-1; 10 nucleotides line up with TRBD2. J gave up 4 bases and V 7 bases, and 7 bases lay outside the gene matches. The CDR3 sequence is 15 residues long. CDR1 is MNHEY, CDR2 SMNVEV, per germline (reference sequence).

The chain uses TRBV4-3 and TRBJ2-7; the D gene is possibly TRBD2 (5 bases). The CDR3 contains 14 residues. V lost 0 bases and J 0 bases, leaving 6 bases between the germline ends. The germline CDR1 and CDR2 sequences are LGHNA and YSLEER. The CDR3 here is CASSQDGLSYEQYF. CDR3 in DNA: TGCGCCAGCAGCCAAGACGGACTCTCCTACGAGCAGTACTTC.

The V call is TRBV14, the J call TRBJ2-7; 10 positions match TRBD2. This CDR3 spans 14 amino acids. Germline loops: CDR1 SGHDN, CDR2 FVKESK. Germline trimming cut 0 bases from V and 4 bases from J; bases unmatched to any gene: 0. The CDR3 region is CASSQDSGRYEQYF. DNA of the CDR3: TGTGCCAGCAGCCAAGATAGCGGGAGGTACGAGCAGTACTTC.

The chain links TRBV11-1 to TRBJ2-5, with D tentatively TRBD1 (6 bases). In germline, CDR1 is SGHAT, CDR2 FQDESV (reference sequence). This CDR3 spans 14 amino acids. The germline V and J ends were trimmed by 6 bases and 5 bases, with 16 bases remaining between them. This CDR3 is CASSPTGSAETQYF. CDR3 coding DNA: TGTGCCAGCAGTCCCACAGGGTCGGCCGAGACCCAGTACTTC.